This passage covers 16 T cell receptor beta chains from one sample sequenced in a study of control samples from healthy donors and cancer patients. Repertoires were generated with immunoSEQ multiplex PCR, while TCRdb's copy carries only in-frame clones and drops some. The sample consists of 150,000 to 170,000 clones, approximately 96% of them appearing once. The specimen sequenced was blood. These receptor sequences come from a man in his forties or fifties in good health.

The chain carries TRBV4-1 and TRBJ1-4, with D unclear. The V gene lost 4 bases and the J gene lost 8 bases, with 17 bases spanning the gap. The germline CDR1 and CDR2 sequences are MGHRA and YSYEKL. The CDR3 extends over 15 amino acids. CDR3 in amino acids: CASSPRRRSGEKLFF. The CDR3 region has the DNA TGCGCCAGCAGCCCCCGCCGGAGATCGGGCGAAAAACTGTTTTTT.

The V and J genes are TRBV11-2 and TRBJ1-2; TRBD1 agrees at 7 bases. The CDR3 runs 15 residues. Germline V gene lookup returns CDR1 SGHAT and CDR2 FQNNGV. J gave up 4 bases and V 0 bases, and 5 bases lay outside the gene matches. In DNA, the CDR3 is TGTGCCAGCAGCTTAGAGGCAGGGGGAGTCTATGGCTACACCTTC. Protein sequence: CASSLEAGGVYGYTF. Drawing the rest from reference TRBV11-2 and TRBJ1-2, the complete variable domain is EAGVAQSPRYKIIEKRQSVAFWCNPISGHATLYWYQQILGQGPKLLIQFQNNGVVDDSQLPKDRFSAERLKGVDSTLKIQPAKLEDSAVYLCASSLEAGGVYGYTFGSGTRLTVV.

The chain links TRBV18 to TRBJ1-5; D is unresolved. Trimming removed 6 bases at V and 0 bases at J, with 15 bases between. The length of the CDR3 is 16 residues. Germline V gene data show CDR1 as KGHSH and CDR2 as LQKENI. CDR3 nucleotides: TGTGCCAGCTCCCCAAGACGCAAGGATAGCAATCAGCCCCAGCATTTT. Protein: CASSPRRKDSNQPQHF.

The rearrangement joins TRBV2 to TRBJ1-1, with 7 nucleotides matching TRBD1. The CDR3 contains 14 residues. J lost 4 bases, V lost 7 bases, and 9 bases had no gene match. The germline V gene has CDR1 SNHLY and CDR2 FYNNEI. In DNA, the CDR3 is TGTGCCAGCACCTGGAGAGGGGGCACCACTGAAGCTTTCTTT. It codes for CASTWRGGTTEAFF.

V and J are TRBV21-1 and TRBJ1-5. TRBV21-1 counts as a pseudogene. CDR3 length equals 16 residues. The CDR3 reads CASSLLIQRGHQPQHF. CDR3 DNA sequence: TGTGCCAGCAGCCTCCTCATCCAACGGGGGCATCAGCCCCAGCATTTT.

The CDR3 DNA reads as TGTGCCAGCAGGACGGTAGGGGATGGCTCCTACGAGCAGTACTTC. This translates into CASRTVGDGSYEQYF. The chain is built from TRBV6-6 and TRBJ2-7; D may be TRBD1 (5 bases). Germline assignment: CDR1 MNHNY and CDR2 SVGAGI (reference sequence). This CDR3 contains 15 residues. The V gene lost 6 bases and the J gene lost 0 bases, with 15 bases spanning the gap.

This clone was recorded once. The V and J genes are TRBV2 and TRBJ1-1; 7 bases match TRBD1. After removal of 8 bases from V and 0 bases from J, the junction contained 9 bases not matched to a gene. Germline V gene lookup returns CDR1 SNHLY and CDR2 FYNNEI. The CDR3 consists of 15 residues. CDR3 residues: CASETNRGMNTEAFF. CDR3 bases: TGTGCCAGCGAGACTAACAGGGGCATGAACACTGAAGCTTTCTTT.

The chain joins TRBV7-9 to TRBJ1-1, with D hard to call. The CDR3 length is 14 residues. Germline CDR1 reads SEHNR; CDR2 reads FQNEAQ (reference sequence). The V end was cut by 1 base, the J end by 0 bases, with 6 bases between. CDR3 in DNA: TGTGCCAGCAGCTTAGACCGGGTGAACACTGAAGCTTTCTTT. Translation: CASSLDRVNTEAFF.

V usage is TRBV5-4 and J usage is TRBJ1-1; D call uncertain. Trimming stripped 1 base from V and 0 bases from J, with 10 bases between. CDR3 size: 15 residues. Germline V gene lookup returns CDR1 SGHNT and CDR2 YYREEE (reference sequence). CDR3 protein: CASSLMAGMNTEAFF. CDR3 sequence (DNA): TGTGCCAGCAGCTTGATGGCCGGCATGAACACTGAAGCTTTCTTT. Full variable domain (rest looked up from reference TRBV5-4 and TRBJ1-1): ETGVTQSPTHLIKTRGQQVTLRCSSQSGHNTVSWYQQALGQGPQFIFQYYREEENGRGNFPPRFSGLQFPNYSSELNVNALELDDSALYLCASSLMAGMNTEAFFGQGTRLTVV.

With respect to this clone: This sample also contains other DNA sequences that code for the same CDR3. The chain uses TRBV5-6 and TRBJ1-2; no reliable D call. Germline values: CDR1 SGHDT, CDR2 YYEEEE. V shed 0 bases and J shed 8 bases, with 14 bases lying between them. The CDR3 contains 14 residues. The CDR3 here is CASSLGAPIYGYTF. The CDR3 nucleotides are TGTGCCAGCAGCTTGGGGGCCCCTATCTACGGCTACACCTTC.

The chain employs TRBV7-9 and TRBJ2-7; unclear D gene. The V gene lost 4 bases and the J gene lost 6 bases, with 10 bases spanning the gap. This CDR3 has 12 residues. From germline, CDR1 is SEHNR and CDR2 FQNEAQ (reference sequence). As DNA, the CDR3 is TGTGCCAGCAGCTCAGAAGGTGGCGAGCAGTACTTC. Translated: CASSSEGGEQYF. The full variable domain, with the rest looked up from reference TRBV7-9 and TRBJ2-7, is DTGVSQNPRHKITKRGQNVTFRCDPISEHNRLYWYRQTLGQGPEFLTYFQNEAQLEKSRLLSDRFSAERPKGSFSTLEIQRTEQGDSAMYLCASSSEGGEQYFGPGTRLTVT.

The J gene is TRBJ2-1, the V gene TRBV27; TRBD1 aligns across 9 bases. The V gene end was trimmed by 8 bases and the J gene end by 7 bases; junction bases not matched to a gene: 6. This CDR3 has 13 amino acids. The germline CDR1 and CDR2 sequences are MNHEY and SMNVEV (reference sequence). DNA for the CDR3: TGTGCCAGCGGGTTGACAGGGGGGAATGAGCAGTTCTTC. Its protein is CASGLTGGNEQFF.

V usage is TRBV6-2 or TRBV6-3 and J usage is TRBJ1-2; D not certain. CDR1 MNHEY and CDR2 SVGEGT come from the germline V gene. V shed 0 bases and J shed 6 bases, with 8 bases lying between them. The CDR3 sequence is 13 residues long. The CDR3 spells CASSYSYLDGYTF. The CDR3 DNA sequence: TGTGCCAGCAGTTACTCGTATCTGGATGGCTACACCTTC.

The rearrangement uses TRBV2 and TRBJ2-7, with a possible D match to TRBD1 (6 bases). The CDR3 has 13 residues. CDR1 and CDR2 from the germline V gene are SNHLY and FYNNEI. V lost 6 bases, J lost 3 bases, and 12 bases lay in between. The CDR3 bases are TGTGCCAGCAGGGACACCAGGGGCTACGAGCAGTACTTC. Encoded protein: CASRDTRGYEQYF.

The rearrangement uses TRBV5-8 and TRBJ1-5; 7 nucleotides match TRBD1. In germline, CDR1 is SGHTS, CDR2 YDEGEE. Unmatched junction bases numbered 4, after V lost 3 bases and J lost 4 bases. The CDR3 extends over 14 amino acids. CDR3 DNA: TGTGCCAGCAGCTCGGGACAGCCAAATCAGCCCCAGCATTTT. This translates into CASSSGQPNQPQHF.

This chain joins TRBV5-1 and TRBJ2-2; maybe TRBD1 (6 bases). Germline V CDR1 and CDR2: SGHRS, YFSETQ. The CDR3 contains 19 residues. V lost 0 bases to trimming and J lost 1 base, with 19 bases between them. CDR3 bases: TGCGCCAGCAGCTTGGTACGATCCCGACAGGACCTGAACACCGGGGAGCTGTTTTTT. Protein: CASSLVRSRQDLNTGELFF.